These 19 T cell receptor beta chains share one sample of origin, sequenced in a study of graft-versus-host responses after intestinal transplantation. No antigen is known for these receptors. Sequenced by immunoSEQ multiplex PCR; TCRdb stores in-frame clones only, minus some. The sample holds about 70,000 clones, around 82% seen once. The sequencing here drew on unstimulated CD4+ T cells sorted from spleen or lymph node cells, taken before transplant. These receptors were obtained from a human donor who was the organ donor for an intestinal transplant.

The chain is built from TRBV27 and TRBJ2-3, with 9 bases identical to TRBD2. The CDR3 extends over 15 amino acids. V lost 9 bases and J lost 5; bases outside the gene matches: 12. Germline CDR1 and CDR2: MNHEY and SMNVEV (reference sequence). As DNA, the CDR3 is TGTGCCAGTCGCGCCAGCGGGGGGCCCGGAGATACGCAGTATTTT. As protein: CASRASGGPGDTQYF.

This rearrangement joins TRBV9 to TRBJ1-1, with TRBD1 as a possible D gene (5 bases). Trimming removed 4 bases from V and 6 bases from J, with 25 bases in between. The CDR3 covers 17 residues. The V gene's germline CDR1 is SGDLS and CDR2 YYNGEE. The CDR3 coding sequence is TGTGCCAGCAGCTATGATGACCTGGGACTCGGGAGGGCTGAAGCTTTCTTT. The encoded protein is CASSYDDLGLGRAEAFF.

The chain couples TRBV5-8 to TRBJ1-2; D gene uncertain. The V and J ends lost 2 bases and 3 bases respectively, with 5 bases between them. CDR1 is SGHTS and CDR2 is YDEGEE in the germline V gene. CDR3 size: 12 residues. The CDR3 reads CASSLTDYGYTF. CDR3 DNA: TGTGCCAGCAGCTTAACAGACTATGGCTACACCTTC.

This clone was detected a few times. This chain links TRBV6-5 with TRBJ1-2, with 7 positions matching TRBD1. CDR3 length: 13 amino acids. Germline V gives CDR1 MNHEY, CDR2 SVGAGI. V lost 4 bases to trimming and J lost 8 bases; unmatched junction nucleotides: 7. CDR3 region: CASSSSRGSGYTF. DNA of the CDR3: TGTGCCAGCAGTTCTTCCAGGGGGTCCGGCTACACCTTC.

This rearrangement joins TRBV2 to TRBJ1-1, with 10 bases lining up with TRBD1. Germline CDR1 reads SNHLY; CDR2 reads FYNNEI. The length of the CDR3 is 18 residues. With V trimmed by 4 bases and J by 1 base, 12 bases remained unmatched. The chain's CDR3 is CASSVVRGQGLGNTEAFF. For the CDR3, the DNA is TGTGCCAGCAGTGTAGTTCGGGGACAGGGGCTCGGGAACACTGAAGCTTTCTTT.

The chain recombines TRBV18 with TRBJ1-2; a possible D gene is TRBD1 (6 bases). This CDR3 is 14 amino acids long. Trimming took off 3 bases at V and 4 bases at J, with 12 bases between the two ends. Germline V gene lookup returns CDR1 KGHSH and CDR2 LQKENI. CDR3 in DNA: TGTGCCAGCTCACCGACCGACAGGCGCTATGGCTACACCTTC. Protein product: CASSPTDRRYGYTF. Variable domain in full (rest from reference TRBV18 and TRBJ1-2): NAGVMQNPRHLVRRRGQEARLRCSPMKGHSHVYWYRQLPEEGLKFMVYLQKENIIDESGMPKERFSAEFPKEGPSILRIQQVVRGDSAAYFCASSPTDRRYGYTFGSGTRLTVV.

DNA for the CDR3: TGTGCCAGCAGTTTATCGACTAGCGGGGGGCAAGAGACCCAGTACTTC. Translation gives CASSLSTSGGQETQYF. This chain uses TRBV27 with TRBJ2-5, with TRBD2 matching over 13 bases. With V trimmed by 0 bases and J by 2 bases, 0 bases remained unmatched. The CDR3 totals 16 residues. Looked up from germline, CDR1 is MNHEY and CDR2 is SMNVEV (reference sequence).

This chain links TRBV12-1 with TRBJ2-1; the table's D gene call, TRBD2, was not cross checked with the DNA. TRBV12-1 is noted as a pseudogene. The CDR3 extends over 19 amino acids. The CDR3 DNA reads TGTGCCAGCAGCCCCACCGGGACTAGCAACCCCCTTCGTTGGAATGAGCAGTTCTTC. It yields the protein CASSPTGTSNPLRWNEQFF.

The CDR3 DNA sequence: TGTGCCAGCGGACTTCGGGGGGGCGGAAACATTCAGTACTTC. Residues: CASGLRGGGNIQYF. The chain is built from TRBV27 and TRBJ2-4, with 8 bases aligning to TRBD2. The V segment lost 8 bases and the J segment 6 bases; nucleotides outside the gene matches: 9. CDR1 is MNHEY and CDR2 is SMNVEV in the germline V gene (reference sequence). The CDR3 has 14 amino acids.

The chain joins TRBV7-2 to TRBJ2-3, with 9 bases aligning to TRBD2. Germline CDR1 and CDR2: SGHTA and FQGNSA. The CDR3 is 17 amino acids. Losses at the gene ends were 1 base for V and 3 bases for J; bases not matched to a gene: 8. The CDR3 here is CASSLVGGGASTDTQYF. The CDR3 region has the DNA TGTGCCAGCAGCTTAGTAGGCGGGGGGGCCAGTACAGATACGCAGTATTTT.

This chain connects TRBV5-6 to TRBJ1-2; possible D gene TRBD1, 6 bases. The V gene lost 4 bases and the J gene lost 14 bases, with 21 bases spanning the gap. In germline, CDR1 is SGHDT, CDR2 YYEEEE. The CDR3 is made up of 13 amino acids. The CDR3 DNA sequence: TGTGCCAGCAGCCAAACTAGACAGGCAACTAGAACCTTC. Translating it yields CASSQTRQATRTF. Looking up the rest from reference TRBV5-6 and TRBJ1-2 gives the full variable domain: DAGVTQSPTHLIKTRGQQVTLRCSPKSGHDTVSWYQQALGQGPQFIFQYYEEEERQRGNFPDRFSGHQFPNYSSELNVNALLLGDSALYLCASSQTRQATRTFGSGTRLTVV.

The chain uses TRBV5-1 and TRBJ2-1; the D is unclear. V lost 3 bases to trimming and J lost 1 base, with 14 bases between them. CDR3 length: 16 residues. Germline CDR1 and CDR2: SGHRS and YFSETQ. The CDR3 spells CASSSSEVRSYNEQFF. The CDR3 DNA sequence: TGCGCCAGCAGCTCGTCTGAGGTAAGGTCCTACAATGAGCAGTTCTTC.

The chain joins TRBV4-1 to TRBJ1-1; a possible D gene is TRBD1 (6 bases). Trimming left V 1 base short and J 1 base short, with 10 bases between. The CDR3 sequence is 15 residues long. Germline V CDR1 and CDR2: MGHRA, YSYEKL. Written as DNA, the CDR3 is TGCGCCAGCAGCCAAGGGGCAGGGGCGAACACTGAAGCTTTCTTT. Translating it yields CASSQGAGANTEAFF.

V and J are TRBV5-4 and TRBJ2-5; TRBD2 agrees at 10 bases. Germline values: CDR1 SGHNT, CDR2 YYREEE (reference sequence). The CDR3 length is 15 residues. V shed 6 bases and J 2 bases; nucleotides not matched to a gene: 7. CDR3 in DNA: TGTGCCAGCACGAGCGGGGGGGGGTTTCAAGAGACCCAGTACTTC. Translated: CASTSGGGFQETQYF.

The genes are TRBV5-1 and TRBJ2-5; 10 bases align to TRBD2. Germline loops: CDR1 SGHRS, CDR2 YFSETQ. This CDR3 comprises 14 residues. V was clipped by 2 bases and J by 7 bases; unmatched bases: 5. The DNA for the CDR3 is TGCGCCAGCAGCTTTCTAGCGGGGGAAGGGACCCAGTACTTC. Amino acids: CASSFLAGEGTQYF.

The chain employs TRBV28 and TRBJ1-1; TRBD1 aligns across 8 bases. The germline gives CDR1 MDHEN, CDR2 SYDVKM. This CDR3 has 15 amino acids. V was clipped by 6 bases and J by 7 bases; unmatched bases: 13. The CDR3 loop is CASSPETQGAFEAFF. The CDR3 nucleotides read TGTGCCAGCAGCCCAGAGACTCAGGGGGCCTTTGAAGCTTTCTTT. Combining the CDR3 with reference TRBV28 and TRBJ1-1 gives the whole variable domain DVKVTQSSRYLVKRTGEKVFLECVQDMDHENMFWYRQDPGLGLRLIYFSYDVKMKEKGDIPEGYSVSREKKERFSLILESASTNQTSMYLCASSPETQGAFEAFFGQGTRLTVV.

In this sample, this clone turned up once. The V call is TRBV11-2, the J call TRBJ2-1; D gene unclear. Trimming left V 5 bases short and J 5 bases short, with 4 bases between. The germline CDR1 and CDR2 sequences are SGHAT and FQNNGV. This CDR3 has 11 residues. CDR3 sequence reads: CASSPNNEQFF. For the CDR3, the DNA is TGTGCCAGCAGCCCAAACAATGAGCAGTTCTTC.

CDR3 sequence (DNA): TGCGCCAGCAGCCCTCAGGGGACACCGAACACCGGGGAGCTGTTTTTT. The encoded protein is CASSPQGTPNTGELFF. The J gene is TRBJ2-2, the V gene TRBV5-1, with TRBD1 as a possible D gene (6 bases). V was shortened by 4 bases and J by 0 bases, with 13 bases between the two germline ends. Germline CDR1 SGHRS, CDR2 YFSETQ. This CDR3 region has 16 residues.

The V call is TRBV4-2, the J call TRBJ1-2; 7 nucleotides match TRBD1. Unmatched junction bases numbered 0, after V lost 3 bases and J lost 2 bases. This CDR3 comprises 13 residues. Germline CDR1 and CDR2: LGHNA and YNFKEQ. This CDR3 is CASSQDRNYGYTF. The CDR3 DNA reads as TGTGCCAGCAGCCAGGACAGGAACTATGGCTACACCTTC.